Listed here are 27 T cell receptor beta chains from one sample, sequenced in a study of T cell repertoires in cytomegalovirus infection. TCRdb re-called the reads through MiXCR, storing one row per CDR3 protein. The sample yields about 130,000 distinct CDR3 sequences, 7.5% to 9% seen once. Material: PBMCs. The receptors originated from a human donor in good health (CMV status not recorded). Some clones in this sample may be carry-over from other donors' samples.

As to this clonotype: One end of the junction is discordant with germline, which a read error may explain. This chain connects TRBV5-4 to TRBJ2-1; tentatively, D is TRBD1 or TRBD2 (6 bases each). The germline V gene encodes CDR1 SGHNT and CDR2 YYREEE (reference sequence). The CDR3 length is 13 residues. The CDR3 sequence is CTSGLDGGREQFF. The CDR3 bases are TGTACCAGCGGCTTGGACGGGGGCAGGGAGCAGTTCTTC.

This clonotype was counted at least ten times. This rearrangement joins TRBV7-2 to TRBJ2-3, with 8 nucleotides matching TRBD2. The CDR3 totals 14 residues. V dropped 6 bases and J dropped 0; count of bases not matched to a gene: 2. Looked up from germline, CDR1 is SGHTA and CDR2 is FQGNSA. This chain's CDR3 is CASRPSGSTDTQYF. CDR3 nucleotide sequence: TGTGCCAGCAGGCCTAGCGGGAGCACAGATACGCAGTATTTT.

This clonotype has at least ten counts. This rearrangement joins TRBV28 to TRBJ2-7; 8 bases fit TRBD1. V shed 5 bases and J 6 bases; nucleotides not matched to a gene: 15. CDR3 length: 16 amino acids. CDR1 and CDR2 (germline): MDHEN, SYDVKM. The CDR3, as DNA: TGTGCCAGCAGTAGACCAAGAGGACAGGGTCGAGGCGAGCAGTACTTC. Its translation: CASSRPRGQGRGEQYF.

This clonotype was counted at least ten times. The chain joins TRBV7-2 to TRBJ1-1, with 8 bases aligning to TRBD1. V shed 2 bases and J 1 base; nucleotides not matched to a gene: 3. Germline V gives CDR1 SGHTA, CDR2 FQGNSA. The CDR3 has 15 amino acids. CDR3 amino acids: CASSLTGGRNTEAFF. For the CDR3, the DNA is TGTGCCAGCAGCTTAACAGGGGGTAGGAACACTGAAGCTTTCTTT.

This clonotype showed up many times. The CDR3 sequence: CASRDQGLAAFF. The CDR3 DNA reads TGTGCCAGCAGGGACCAGGGATTGGCAGCTTTCTTT. V usage is TRBV2 and J usage is TRBJ1-1; tentatively, D is TRBD1 (5 bases). This CDR3 contains 12 residues. The V end lost 6 bases, the J end lost 10 bases, and 15 bases lay between the germline ends. The germline gives CDR1 SNHLY, CDR2 FYNNEI.

This clonotype has just a few counts. V gene TRBV24-1 combines with J gene TRBJ2-3, with 11 nucleotides matching TRBD2. From germline, CDR1 is KGHDR and CDR2 SFDVKD. The CDR3 is made up of 15 amino acids. J was trimmed by 9 bases and V by 6 bases; bases with no gene match: 10. CDR3 sequence reads: CATSSTSGGKDTQYF. CDR3 sequence (DNA): TGTGCCACCAGTAGCACTAGCGGGGGTAAAGACACGCAGTATTTT.

Of note for this clonotype: This may stem from a read error, because a much larger clone lies one nucleotide away. The chain employs TRBV2 and TRBJ1-5; no clear D gene. There are 14 residues in the CDR3. From germline, CDR1 is SNHLY and CDR2 FYNNEI. The V end was cut by 6 bases, the J end by 4 bases, with 13 bases between. The CDR3 DNA follows: TGTGCCAGCAGCCCTACGGAGGTTAATCAGCCCCAGCATTTT. This codes for CASSPTEVNQPQHF.

This clonotype was counted many times. CDR3: CASSSTGAWGMGTDTQYF. CDR3 bases: TGTGCCAGCAGCTCGACAGGGGCGTGGGGAATGGGCACAGATACGCAGTATTTT. The chain couples TRBV7-2 to TRBJ2-3; 8 bases align to TRBD1. Germline CDR1 SGHTA, CDR2 FQGNSA. V lost 4 bases to trimming and J lost 1 base; unmatched junction nucleotides: 13. The CDR3 contains 18 residues.

This rearrangement joins TRBV6-6 to TRBJ2-1; 12 bases map to TRBD1. The CDR3 contains 15 residues. CDR1 MNHNY and CDR2 SVGAGI come from the germline V gene (reference sequence). After removal of 4 bases from V and 9 bases from J, the junction contained 7 bases not matched to a gene. CDR3 DNA: TGTGCCAGCAGTTGGCGGGACAGGGGGCATGGTGAGCAGTTCTTC. Its translation is CASSWRDRGHGEQFF.

At least ten counts were recorded for this clonotype. The CDR3 DNA reads as TGTGCCAGCAGTTCCACCTCGGAGAACACTGAAGCTTTCTTT. This codes for CASSSTSENTEAFF. The chain employs TRBV28 and TRBJ1-1; unclear D gene. Germline V gives CDR1 MDHEN, CDR2 SYDVKM. Trimming took off 4 bases at V and 1 base at J, with 10 bases between the two ends. The CDR3 is made up of 14 amino acids.

In its sample, this clonotype was seen many times. The chain recombines TRBV7-2 with TRBJ2-5; 9 bases fit TRBD2. CDR3 length: 17 residues. The trim removed 2 bases at V and 2 bases at J, leaving 9 bases unmatched. Per the germline V gene, CDR1 is SGHTA and CDR2 is FQGNSA. CDR3 nucleotides: TGTGCCAGCAGCTTACCAGCGGGGGGACCCCCTCAAGAGACCCAGTACTTC. Its protein is CASSLPAGGPPQETQYF.

This clonotype was counted at least ten times. J is TRBJ2-7 and V is TRBV6-5; 13 bases line up with TRBD2. The CDR3 runs to 16 residues. V lost 2 bases to trimming and J lost 2 bases; unmatched junction nucleotides: 3. Germline CDR1 and CDR2: MNHEY and SVGAGI. This CDR3 reads CASSYHGLAGAYEQYF. The CDR3 coding sequence is TGTGCCAGCAGTTACCACGGACTAGCGGGGGCCTACGAGCAGTACTTC.

This clonotype showed up many times. V and J are TRBV19 and TRBJ2-1; D tentatively reads TRBD1 or TRBD2 (6 bases each). The CDR3 extends over 14 amino acids. Germline CDR1 and CDR2: LNHDA and SQIVND (reference sequence). V was shortened by 7 bases and J by 0 bases, with 10 bases between the two germline ends. The CDR3 nucleotides read TGTGCCAGTAAGGGGGGTAGCTCCTACAATGAGCAGTTCTTC. This gives the protein CASKGGSSYNEQFF.

This clonotype was detected many times. The chain has TRBV2 and TRBJ2-6; 7 bases map to TRBD1. Germline CDR1 reads SNHLY; CDR2 reads FYNNEI. The CDR3 consists of 15 residues. Trimming cost V 7 bases and J 2 bases; bases outside gene matches: 5. CDR3 DNA: TGTGCCAGCACCAGAGACAGGGCTGGGGCCAACGTCCTGACTTTC. This sequence encodes CASTRDRAGANVLTF.

This clonotype was observed many times. The V gene is TRBV28, the J gene TRBJ2-5; 11 positions agree with TRBD2. Trimming took 3 bases from V and 4 from J; bases not matched to a gene: 4. The CDR3 has 15 amino acids. Looked up from germline, CDR1 is MDHEN and CDR2 is SYDVKM. CDR3 residues: CASSLPSGGTETQYF. The CDR3 DNA sequence: TGTGCCAGCAGTTTGCCTAGCGGGGGGACAGAGACCCAGTACTTC.

The table lists this clonotype with many counts. The rearrangement links TRBV7-9 to TRBJ2-1; 8 bases align to TRBD1. V trimming: 5 bases; J trimming: 0 bases; junction bases outside the gene matches: 6. Germline CDR1 is SEHNR and CDR2 is FQNEAQ (reference sequence). This CDR3 comprises 16 residues. In DNA form, the CDR3 reads TGTGCCAGCAGCCTCACAGGGGGAGACTCCTACAATGAGCAGTTCTTC. It specifies CASSLTGGDSYNEQFF.

This clonotype was picked up many times. The V call is TRBV28, the J call TRBJ2-7; 8 bases are shared with TRBD2. The CDR3 is 12 amino acids. Germline V gene lookup returns CDR1 MDHEN and CDR2 SYDVKM. V lost 8 bases, J lost 2 bases, and 2 bases stayed unmatched. Here the CDR3 reads CASGLAPYEQYF. As DNA, the CDR3 is TGTGCCAGCGGACTAGCCCCCTACGAGCAGTACTTC.

This clonotype was seen many times. V and J are TRBV11-2 and TRBJ1-2; the match to TRBD1 covers 7 bases. The CDR3 is made up of 15 amino acids. From germline, CDR1 is SGHAT and CDR2 FQNNGV. The V gene end was trimmed by 2 bases and the J gene end by 2 bases; junction bases not matched to a gene: 5. In nucleotides, the CDR3 is TGTGCCAGCAGCTTAATCTCGGGACAGAACTATGGCTACACCTTC. Translating it yields CASSLISGQNYGYTF.

This clonotype has a count of ten or more. J is TRBJ2-5 and V is TRBV7-2; 13 bases agree with TRBD2. The trim removed 5 bases at V and 0 bases at J, leaving 6 bases unmatched. CDR3 length: 17 residues. From germline, CDR1 is SGHTA and CDR2 FQGNSA. This chain's CDR3 is CASSEGTSGIYQETQYF. In DNA form, the CDR3 reads TGTGCCAGCAGCGAAGGGACTAGCGGGATCTACCAAGAGACCCAGTACTTC.

This clonotype was seen at least ten times. This chain connects TRBV13 to TRBJ1-1, with D possibly TRBD1 on 5 matching bases. V shed 1 base and J shed 1 base, with 10 bases lying between them. The germline V gene encodes CDR1 PRHDT and CDR2 FYEKMQ (reference sequence). The CDR3 has 15 residues. This chain's CDR3 is CASSLARDSNTEAFF. The CDR3 DNA follows: TGTGCCAGCAGCTTAGCCCGGGACTCGAACACTGAAGCTTTCTTT.

This clonotype came up many times. The chain uses TRBV28 and TRBJ1-5, with D perhaps TRBD1 (6 bases). Germline CDR1 reads MDHEN; CDR2 reads SYDVKM. The CDR3 spans 18 residues. Trimming shortened V by 6 bases and J by 1 base, and 22 bases separated the two germline ends. CDR3 region: CASSLLQGAEWSNQPQHF. In nucleotides, the CDR3 is TGTGCCAGCAGCCTGTTACAGGGAGCGGAATGGAGCAATCAGCCCCAGCATTTT.

The chain couples TRBV6-5 to TRBJ2-1; possible D gene TRBD2, 5 bases. The CDR3 runs 12 residues. The germline gives CDR1 MNHEY, CDR2 SVGAGI. Trimming cost V 7 bases and J 8 bases, with 12 bases left between them. The CDR3 loop reads CASTGGGHEQFF. The CDR3 DNA sequence: TGTGCCAGCACAGGTGGAGGCCATGAGCAGTTCTTC.

This clonotype appeared a few times. The chain carries TRBV7-3 and TRBJ2-1; D gene uncertain. The ends were cut back, 4 bases at V and 13 bases at J, with 14 bases in the middle. Germline V gene lookup returns CDR1 SGHTA and CDR2 FQGTGA. The CDR3 sequence is 12 residues long. The CDR3, as DNA: TGTGCCAGCAGCTCCCCCGGGCTGGCCCAGTTCTTC. It translates to CASSSPGLAQFF.

There are many counts of this clonotype. Being one base from a much bigger clone, this may be a read error. The V gene is TRBV11-2, the J gene TRBJ1-5, with unresolved D. Deletions cut 0 bases from V and 0 bases from J, with 3 bases between. This CDR3 has 14 amino acids. CDR1 and CDR2 from the germline V gene are SGHAT and FQNNGV. CDR3 sequence: CASSLDYSNQPQHF. CDR3 coding DNA: TGTGCCAGCAGCTTAGACTATAGCAATCAGCCCCAGCATTTT.

Comment on this clonotype: It may be a read error: a sequence one base away is much more abundant. This CDR3 is CASSPIFIEAFF. As DNA, the CDR3 is TGTGCCAGCAGTCCCATCTTCATTGAAGCTTTCTTT. J is TRBJ1-1 and V is TRBV28, with D unclear. With 5 bases removed from V and 7 bases from J, the gap between germline ends came to 11 bases. The CDR3 loop spans 12 amino acids. CDR1 is MDHEN and CDR2 is SYDVKM in the germline V gene.

This clonotype was counted ten times or more. This chain joins TRBV20-1 and TRBJ2-1; D gene ambiguous. Germline CDR1 is DFQATT and CDR2 is SNEGSKA (reference sequence). Trimming removed 0 bases from V and 10 bases from J, with 10 bases in between. There are 12 residues in the CDR3. In nucleotides, the CDR3 is TGCAGTGCTAGAGATGACGCTAGGGAGCAGTTCTTC. Translated: CSARDDAREQFF.

This chain connects TRBV18 to TRBJ1-5; tentative D call: TRBD1 (6 bases). The V end was cut by 5 bases, the J end by 4 bases, with 15 bases between. The CDR3 covers 15 residues. Germline V gene data show CDR1 as KGHSH and CDR2 as LQKENI. The CDR3 is CASSAQGTLNQPQHF. The CDR3, as DNA: TGTGCCAGCTCAGCCCAGGGGACCCTTAATCAGCCCCAGCATTTT.